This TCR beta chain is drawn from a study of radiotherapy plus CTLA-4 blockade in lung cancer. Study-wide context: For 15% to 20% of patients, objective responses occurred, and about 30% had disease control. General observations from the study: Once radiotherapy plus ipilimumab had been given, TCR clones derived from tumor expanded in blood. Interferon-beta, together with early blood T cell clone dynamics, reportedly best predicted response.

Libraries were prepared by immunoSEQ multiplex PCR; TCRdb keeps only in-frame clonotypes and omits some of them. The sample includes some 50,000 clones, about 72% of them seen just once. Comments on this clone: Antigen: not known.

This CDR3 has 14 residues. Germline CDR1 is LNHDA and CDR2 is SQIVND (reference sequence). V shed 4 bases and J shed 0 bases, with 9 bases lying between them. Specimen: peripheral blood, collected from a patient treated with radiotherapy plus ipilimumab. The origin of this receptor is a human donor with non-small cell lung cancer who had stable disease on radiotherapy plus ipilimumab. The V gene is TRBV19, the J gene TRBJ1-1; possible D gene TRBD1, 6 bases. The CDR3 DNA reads TGTGCCAGTAGTAGGGGGGCGATGAACACTGAAGCTTTCTTT. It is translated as CASSRGAMNTEAFF.